Listed here are 20 T cell receptor beta chains from one sample, sequenced in a study of blood T cell repertoires in COVID-19. TCRdb keeps only in-frame clones here, not all; method: immunoSEQ multiplex PCR. The sample holds 650,000 to 800,000 clones, more than 80% seen once. The source material was peripheral blood. The receptors derive from a woman aged 18-35 years with acute or convalescent COVID-19.

V gene TRBV12-5 combines with J gene TRBJ1-1, with 11 bases aligning to TRBD1. Germline V gene lookup returns CDR1 LGHNT and CDR2 FRNRAP. The CDR3 loop spans 15 amino acids. Trimming removed 3 bases from V and 1 base from J; junction bases left unmatched: 1. The CDR3 region has the DNA TGTGCTAGTGGTTTCGGGACAGGGGGGAACACTGAAGCTTTCTTT. It translates to CASGFGTGGNTEAFF.

As regards this clone: Additional DNA sequences in this sample encode the identical CDR3. The DNA of the CDR3 is TGTGCCAGTAGTATAGCAGGGGGCTACGAGCAGTACTTC. Protein: CASSIAGGYEQYF. The gene calls are TRBV19 and TRBJ2-7; 7 bases fit TRBD1. The germline V gene has CDR1 LNHDA and CDR2 SQIVND (reference sequence). The V and J ends lost 1 base and 3 bases, in that order; junction bases with no gene match: 0. This CDR3 has 13 residues.

V gene TRBV4-1 combines with J gene TRBJ1-5; no reliable D call. The CDR3 is made up of 15 amino acids. Between the trimmed V and J ends, which lost 0 bases and 1 base, there was a span of 7 bases. From germline, CDR1 is MGHRA and CDR2 YSYEKL. The CDR3 nucleotides are TGCGCCAGCAGCCAAGAGGGAGGCAGCAATCAGCCCCAGCATTTT. Amino acids: CASSQEGGSNQPQHF.

The chain links TRBV27 to TRBJ1-5; possibly TRBD1 for D (5 bases). The CDR3 covers 15 residues. Germline V gene data show CDR1 as MNHEY and CDR2 as SMNVEV (reference sequence). V dropped 2 bases and J dropped 10 bases, with 18 bases sitting between them. The CDR3 nucleotides read TGTGCCAGCAGTTTACTGGGCGGGGGTTATGTACCCCAGCATTTT. It codes for CASSLLGGGYVPQHF.

This clone was counted only a few times. The V gene is TRBV9, the J gene TRBJ2-3, with 7 bases identical to TRBD2. Germline V CDR1 and CDR2: SGDLS, YYNGEE. This CDR3 comprises 13 residues. V trimming: 0 bases; J trimming: 5 bases; junction bases outside the gene matches: 0. The CDR3 bases are TGTGCCAGCAGCGTAGCGGGGGGAGATACGCAGTATTTT. Translating gives CASSVAGGDTQYF.

The V call is TRBV28, the J call TRBJ1-5; 9 bases are a match to TRBD1. The ends lost 6 bases at V and 3 bases at J; junction bases unmatched: 6. CDR1 is MDHEN, CDR2 SYDVKM, per germline. The CDR3 extends over 15 amino acids. CDR3 in amino acids: CASSRGQGLNQPQHF. The CDR3 coding sequence is TGTGCCAGCAGCAGGGGACAGGGTCTCAATCAGCCCCAGCATTTT.

This clone was detected only once. The V call is TRBV19, the J call TRBJ2-7; D possibly corresponds to TRBD2 (5 bases). In germline, CDR1 is LNHDA, CDR2 SQIVND (reference sequence). The CDR3 has 15 residues. V dropped 3 bases and J dropped 0 bases, with 12 bases sitting between them. Written as DNA, the CDR3 is TGTGCCAGTAGTATTGGGTACGGACTCTCCTACGAGCAGTACTTC. As protein: CASSIGYGLSYEQYF.

J is TRBJ2-7 and V is TRBV4-1; 9 positions match TRBD1. The CDR3 runs 15 residues. Germline V gene sequence: CDR1 MGHRA, CDR2 YSYEKL. V was pared by 3 bases and J by 7 bases, with 10 bases of the junction left unmatched. The CDR3 sequence is CASSQSGTGLGEQYF. The CDR3 coding sequence is TGCGCCAGCAGCCAGTCCGGGACAGGGTTGGGGGAGCAGTACTTC.

V usage is TRBV10-3 and J usage is TRBJ1-1, with D perhaps matching TRBD1 (6 bases). The germline V and J ends were trimmed by 10 bases and 1 base, with 13 bases remaining between them. The CDR3 has 13 residues. CDR1 is ENHRY, CDR2 SYGVKD, per germline. The CDR3 region has the DNA TGTGCCACCCAGGGGACGGAGAACACTGAAGCTTTCTTT. Residues: CATQGTENTEAFF.

The chain combines TRBV6-4 with TRBJ1-1; 9 bases map to TRBD1. Per germline, CDR1 MRHNA and CDR2 SNTAGT. V was clipped by 10 bases and J by 1 base; unmatched bases: 7. CDR3 length: 14 residues. This CDR3 reads CATLTGQGNTEAFF. The CDR3 DNA reads as TGTGCCACCCTGACGGGACAGGGGAACACTGAAGCTTTCTTT.

The V gene is TRBV25-1, the J gene TRBJ1-1; tentative D call: TRBD1 (5 bases). Germline V gene data show CDR1 as MGHDK and CDR2 as SYGVNS. The CDR3 consists of 14 residues. V was pared by 3 bases and J by 5 bases, with 13 bases between. The CDR3: CASSEGFRDTEAFF. CDR3 bases: TGTGCCAGCAGTGAGGGCTTCAGGGATACTGAAGCTTTCTTT.

This sequence joins TRBV6-5 and TRBJ2-6; D possibly corresponds to TRBD1 (6 bases). V lost 5 bases, J lost 3 bases, and 11 bases lay in between. The CDR3 loop spans 15 amino acids. Germline V gene sequence: CDR1 MNHEY, CDR2 SVGAGI. The CDR3 reads CASSNRAGGANVLTF. The CDR3 region has the DNA TGTGCCAGCAGTAACAGGGCTGGTGGGGCCAACGTCCTGACTTTC.

This sequence joins TRBV9 and TRBJ2-3, with D possibly being TRBD2 (7 bases). In germline, CDR1 is SGDLS, CDR2 YYNGEE. The CDR3 is made up of 16 amino acids. V lost 3 bases and J 3 bases, leaving 17 bases between the germline ends. CDR3 nucleotide sequence: TGTGCCAGCAGCGAGAGCGGCAGGGGAGGGACAGATACGCAGTATTTT. Its protein product is CASSESGRGGTDTQYF.

The chain links TRBV9 to TRBJ1-2; possible D gene TRBD1, 6 bases. The V end lost 4 bases, the J end lost 1 base, and 11 bases lay between the germline ends. CDR1 is SGDLS and CDR2 is YYNGEE in the germline V gene. The CDR3 runs to 14 residues. The CDR3, as DNA: TGTGCCAGCAGCCCCTCACAGGGTAACTATGGCTACACCTTC. It specifies CASSPSQGNYGYTF.

The J gene is TRBJ1-5, the V gene TRBV30; no definite D call. Germline loops: CDR1 GTSNPN, CDR2 SVGIG (reference sequence). The V and J ends lost 2 bases and 1 base respectively, with 9 bases between them. The CDR3 runs to 14 residues. CDR3 nucleotide sequence: TGTGCCTGGAGTTTGGCAGAAAGCAATCAGCCCCAGCATTTT. The encoded protein is CAWSLAESNQPQHF.

The chain is built from TRBV12-5 and TRBJ2-3; 9 nucleotides agree with TRBD2. The length of the CDR3 is 14 residues. Germline V CDR1 and CDR2: LGHNT, FRNRAP. The CDR3 sequence is CATIGRGGGDTQYF. Written as DNA, the CDR3 is TGTGCGACGATTGGGCGGGGGGGCGGAGATACGCAGTATTTT.

This chain connects TRBV6-5 to TRBJ2-1; TRBD1 matches at 8 bases. Unmatched junction bases numbered 12, after V lost 8 bases and J lost 9 bases. The germline V gene has CDR1 MNHEY and CDR2 SVGAGI. The CDR3 loop spans 14 amino acids. For the CDR3, the DNA is TGTGCCAGCCCGCGCCAGGGGGCTCGGACTGAGCAGTTCTTC. It encodes CASPRQGARTEQFF.

The chain employs TRBV18 and TRBJ1-2; D gene uncertain. Germline values: CDR1 KGHSH, CDR2 LQKENI. The CDR3 is 13 amino acids. The germline V and J ends were trimmed by 5 bases and 3 bases, with 10 bases remaining between them. Here the CDR3 reads CASSVSEDYGYTF. CDR3 in DNA: TGTGCCAGCTCAGTGAGTGAGGACTATGGCTACACCTTC. Drawing the rest from reference TRBV18 and TRBJ1-2, the complete variable domain is NAGVMQNPRHLVRRRGQEARLRCSPMKGHSHVYWYRQLPEEGLKFMVYLQKENIIDESGMPKERFSAEFPKEGPSILRIQQVVRGDSAAYFCASSVSEDYGYTFGSGTRLTVV.

This clone was detected only once. This chain joins TRBV11-2 and TRBJ2-1; no reliable D call. CDR1 SGHAT and CDR2 FQNNGV come from the germline V gene. Between the trimmed V and J ends, which lost 0 bases and 10 bases, there was a span of 7 bases. CDR3 length: 12 amino acids. The CDR3: CASSLDTLEQFF. The CDR3 bases are TGTGCCAGCAGCTTAGATACCCTAGAGCAGTTCTTC.

The chain links TRBV12-5 to TRBJ2-2, with D tentatively TRBD2 (6 bases). Looked up from germline, CDR1 is LGHNT and CDR2 is FRNRAP. This CDR3 is built from 17 residues. The ends were cut back, 5 bases at V and 1 base at J, with 17 bases in the middle. The CDR3 DNA is TGTGCTAGTGGTCCCTCAGGAGGGGCTCGGAACACCGGGGAGCTGTTTTTT. Translated, it gives CASGPSGGARNTGELFF.